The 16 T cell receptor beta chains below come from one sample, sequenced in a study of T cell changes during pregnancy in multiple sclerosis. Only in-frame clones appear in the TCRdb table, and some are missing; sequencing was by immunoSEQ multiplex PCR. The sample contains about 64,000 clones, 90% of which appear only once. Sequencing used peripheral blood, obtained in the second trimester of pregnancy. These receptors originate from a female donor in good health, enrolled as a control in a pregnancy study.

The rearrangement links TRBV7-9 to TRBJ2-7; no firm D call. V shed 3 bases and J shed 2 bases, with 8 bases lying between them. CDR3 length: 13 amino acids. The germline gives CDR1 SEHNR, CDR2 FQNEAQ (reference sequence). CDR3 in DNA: TGTGCCAGCAGCTTGATGGCTGCCTACGAGCAGTACTTC. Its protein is CASSLMAAYEQYF.

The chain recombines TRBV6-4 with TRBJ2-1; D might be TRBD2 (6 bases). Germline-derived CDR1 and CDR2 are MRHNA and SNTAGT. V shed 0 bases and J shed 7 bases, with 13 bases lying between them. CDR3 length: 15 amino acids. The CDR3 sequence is CASSDSSGMGNEQFF. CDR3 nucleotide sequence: TGTGCCAGCAGTGACTCTAGCGGAATGGGAAATGAGCAGTTCTTC.

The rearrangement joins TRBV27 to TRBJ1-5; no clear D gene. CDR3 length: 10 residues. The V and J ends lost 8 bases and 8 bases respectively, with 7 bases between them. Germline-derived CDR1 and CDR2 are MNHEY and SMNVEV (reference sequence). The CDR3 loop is CASPSEPQHF. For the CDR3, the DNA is TGTGCCAGCCCCAGTGAGCCCCAGCATTTT.

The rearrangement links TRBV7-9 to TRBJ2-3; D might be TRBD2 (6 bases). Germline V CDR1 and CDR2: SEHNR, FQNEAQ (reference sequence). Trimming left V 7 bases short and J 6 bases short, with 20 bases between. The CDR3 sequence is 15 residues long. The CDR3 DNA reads TGTGCCAGCATCAAAAGGGACTCCCCGGGGGATACGCAGTATTTT. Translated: CASIKRDSPGDTQYF. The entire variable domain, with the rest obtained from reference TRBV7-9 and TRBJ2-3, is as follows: DTGVSQNPRHKITKRGQNVTFRCDPISEHNRLYWYRQTLGQGPEFLTYFQNEAQLEKSRLLSDRFSAERPKGSFSTLEIQRTEQGDSAMYLCASIKRDSPGDTQYFGPGTRLTVL.

The chain's CDR3 is CASGATAALMKAEAFF. In DNA, the CDR3 is TGTGCCAGCGGTGCTACGGCGGCCCTGATGAAGGCTGAAGCTTTCTTT. J is TRBJ1-1 and V is TRBV2; the D is unclear. Per the germline V gene, CDR1 is SNHLY and CDR2 is FYNNEI. The CDR3 length is 16 residues. Trimming shortened V by 8 bases and J by 6 bases, and 25 bases separated the two germline ends.

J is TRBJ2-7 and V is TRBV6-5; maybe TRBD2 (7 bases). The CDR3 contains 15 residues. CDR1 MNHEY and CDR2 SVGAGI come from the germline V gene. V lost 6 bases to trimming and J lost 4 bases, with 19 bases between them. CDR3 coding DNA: TGTGCCAGCAGCCATAGAAGGGGGGGGCAATACGAGCAGTACTTC. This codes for CASSHRRGGQYEQYF.

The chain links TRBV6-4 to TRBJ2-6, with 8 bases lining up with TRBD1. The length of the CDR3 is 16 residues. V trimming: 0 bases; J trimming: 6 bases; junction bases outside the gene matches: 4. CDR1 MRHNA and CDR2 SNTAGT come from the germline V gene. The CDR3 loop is CASSDSQGVEANVLTF. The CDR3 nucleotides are TGTGCCAGCAGTGACTCACAGGGGGTCGAGGCCAACGTCCTGACTTTC.

In nucleotides, the CDR3 is TGTGCCAGCAGTCTCAGGGGTGACTATGGCTACACCTTC. Amino acids: CASSLRGDYGYTF. The chain joins TRBV27 to TRBJ1-2; D may be TRBD1 (6 bases). CDR3 size: 13 residues. Germline CDR1 MNHEY, CDR2 SMNVEV (reference sequence). V was trimmed by 5 bases and J by 3 bases, leaving 10 bases between them.

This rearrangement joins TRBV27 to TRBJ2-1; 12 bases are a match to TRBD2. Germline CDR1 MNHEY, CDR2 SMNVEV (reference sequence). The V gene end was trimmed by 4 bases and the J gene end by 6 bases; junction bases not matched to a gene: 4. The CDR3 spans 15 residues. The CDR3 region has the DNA TGTGCCAGCAGTTCTAGCGGGAGGGCCCCCAATGAGCAGTTCTTC. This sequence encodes CASSSSGRAPNEQFF.

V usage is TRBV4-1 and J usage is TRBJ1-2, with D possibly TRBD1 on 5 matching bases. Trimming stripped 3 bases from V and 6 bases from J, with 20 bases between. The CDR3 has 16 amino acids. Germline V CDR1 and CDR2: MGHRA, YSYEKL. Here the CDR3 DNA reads TGCGCCAGCAGCCAGGGGTTCCCACAAGGGGAGGATGGCTACACCTTC. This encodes CASSQGFPQGEDGYTF.

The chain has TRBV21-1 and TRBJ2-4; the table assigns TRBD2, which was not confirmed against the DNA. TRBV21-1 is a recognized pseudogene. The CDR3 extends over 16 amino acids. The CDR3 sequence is CASSKAHGRSKNIQYF. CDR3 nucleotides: TGTGCCAGCAGCAAAGCGCACGGGAGGTCAAAAAACATTCAGTACTTC.

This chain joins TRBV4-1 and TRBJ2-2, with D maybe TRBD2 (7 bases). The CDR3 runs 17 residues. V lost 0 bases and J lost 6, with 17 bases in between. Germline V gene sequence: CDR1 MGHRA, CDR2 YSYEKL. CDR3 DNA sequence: TGCGCCAGCAGCCAAGATTGGGGGGGCATTAGGGCCGGGGAGCTGTTTTTT. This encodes CASSQDWGGIRAGELFF.

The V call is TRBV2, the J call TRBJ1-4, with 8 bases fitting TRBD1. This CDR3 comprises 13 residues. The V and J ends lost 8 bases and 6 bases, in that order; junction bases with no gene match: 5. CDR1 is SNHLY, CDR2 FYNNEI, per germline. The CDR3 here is CASHQGQDEKLFF. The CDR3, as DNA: TGTGCCAGCCACCAGGGACAGGATGAAAAACTGTTTTTT.

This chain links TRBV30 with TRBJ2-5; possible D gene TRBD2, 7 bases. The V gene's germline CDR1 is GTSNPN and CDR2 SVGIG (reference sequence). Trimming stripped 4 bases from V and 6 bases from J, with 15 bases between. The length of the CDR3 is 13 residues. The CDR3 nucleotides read TGTGCCTGGATGGGGGGGCAGGGCCAGACCCAGTACTTC. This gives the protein CAWMGGQGQTQYF.

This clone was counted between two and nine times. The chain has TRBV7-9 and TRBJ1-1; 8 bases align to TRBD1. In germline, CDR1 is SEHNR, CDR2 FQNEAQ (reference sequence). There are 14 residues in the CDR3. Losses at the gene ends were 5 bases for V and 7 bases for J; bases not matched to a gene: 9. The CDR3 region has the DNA TGTGCCAGCAGCCCTGACAGAGACAGGGGTGAAGCTTTCTTT. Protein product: CASSPDRDRGEAFF.

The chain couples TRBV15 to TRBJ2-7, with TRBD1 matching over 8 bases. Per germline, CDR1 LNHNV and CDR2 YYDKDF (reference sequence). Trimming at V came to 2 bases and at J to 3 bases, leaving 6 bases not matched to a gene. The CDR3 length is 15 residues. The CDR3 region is CATSRSQGAYYEQYF. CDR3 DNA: TGTGCCACCAGCAGATCCCAGGGGGCCTACTACGAGCAGTACTTC.